At least ten counts were recorded for the clone carrying this T cell receptor (beta chain). Antigen specificity is unknown. Time point: pre-treatment sample, taken before nivolumab and TIL therapy. The tumor samples were excised metastases, mostly pleural nodules or supraclavicular lymph nodes. In germline, CDR1 is SGHVS, CDR2 FQNEAQ. The CDR3 covers 15 residues. V shed 5 bases, J shed 6 bases, and the junction held 6 bases outside the gene matches. Sequencing used immunoSEQ v3. TCRdb keeps only in-frame clones here, not all; method: immunoSEQ multiplex PCR. The sample lists about 26,000 clones, approximately 57% occurring once. This sample was included in a study of TIL therapy for anti-PD-1-resistant metastatic lung cancer. Across the study: Tumors carried a median about 1.6 non-synonymous mutations per megabase. Study observations and caveats: Many TIL product clones were absent from baseline tumor, suggesting clonal contraction. TIL cultures after expansion showed higher clonality and lower diversity than baseline tumor (median approximately 6% vs 31%).

The chain joins TRBV7-8 to TRBJ1-5; 11 bases map to TRBD1. This sequence was found in a woman between 25 and 80 years old with non-small cell lung cancer. The sample here was tumor tissue, taken at baseline. This chain's CDR3 is CASSPGTGGSQPQHF. The CDR3 DNA sequence: TGTGCCAGCAGCCCCGGGACAGGGGGGAGTCAGCCCCAGCATTTT.